The entry below gives a single TCR beta chain sequence along with its context. Its antigen has not been determined. Base qualities are not recorded, but no much larger clone differs from it by a single base. The data are from a study of control samples from healthy donors and cancer patients (dated by TCRdb to 2019 to 2021). The cysteine opens and the phenylalanine closes a CDR3 of 13 amino acids. The CDR3 DNA has 39 bases and is translated from base 1. For CDR1 and CDR2, the germline V gene lists MDHEN and SYDVKM. V is pared back by 7 bases and J by 4 bases, with 11 bases lying between the germline termini. The library came from the immunoSEQ multiplex PCR assay. TCRdb re-hosts the immuneACCESS table, in-frame sequences only. Its copies lack some clones; in the studies checked, an unresolved V gene accounts for under half of them, and the cause for the rest is not known. For this sample the table gives around 150,000 clones, of which roughly 94% were detected only once. Clones ranked in the top ten supply 12% to 15% of the sample.

The chain links TRBV28 with TRBJ1-3, with an unclear D gene assignment. The sequenced sample was PBMCs. The source of this sequence is a man between 60 and 70 years old with colorectal cancer. The nucleotides read TGTGCCAGCAACGAGGGTAACGGAAACACCATATATTTT. Translation gives CASNEGNGNTIYF.